This TCR beta chain was recovered during a study of T cell responses to AZD1222 COVID-19 vaccine. Measured with immunoSEQ multiplex PCR; TCRdb has only the in-frame clones, and not every one. The profile shows around 200,000 clones, 94% of them singletons. Whole-study results and caveats: Among vaccine-associated CD4 TCRs, coverage spanned spike, with dominance at 160-218 and 743-854.

Concerning this clone itself: Its antigen is still unknown. The same CDR3 is also encoded by other DNA sequences in this sample.

The sequence was collected from an adult who received the AZD1222 COVID-19 vaccine. This material consisted of peripheral blood, taken 28 days after the second AZD1222 dose.

CDR3 in amino acids: CASSLGGDTQYF. In DNA form, the CDR3 reads TGTGCCAGCAGCCTGGGGGGAGATACGCAGTATTTT. The chain links TRBV27 to TRBJ2-3; D perhaps matches TRBD2 (6 bases). Per germline, CDR1 MNHEY and CDR2 SMNVEV (reference sequence). Trimming shortened V by 6 bases and J by 5 bases, and 9 bases separated the two germline ends. The CDR3 totals 12 residues.